The subject of this entry is one TCR beta chain. Here immunoSEQ multiplex PCR was the method, and the copy in TCRdb shows in-frame clones only, minus some. The table has 200,000 to 250,000 clones, approximately 80% seen once; the top ten hold 8.5% to 10%. This specimen comes from a study of blood T cell repertoires in COVID-19. Study information: The analysed material was cDNA or gDNA that came from T cells, B-cell-depleted T cells, or PBMCs.

This receptor was identified in a woman in her fifties or sixties with acute COVID-19. What was sequenced was PBMCs or T cells enriched from blood (not recorded which).

CDR3 loop: CASRLAGGYTGELFF. CDR3 nucleotide sequence: TGTGCCAGCCGCCTAGCGGGGGGTTATACCGGGGAGCTGTTTTTT. This chain uses TRBV6-5 with TRBJ2-2, with TRBD2 matching over 11 bases. Germline CDR1 MNHEY, CDR2 SVGAGI. The CDR3 is made up of 15 amino acids. V gave up 8 bases and J gave up 5 bases; unmatched junction bases: 7.